These 20 T cell receptor beta chains share one sample of origin, sequenced in a study of blood T cell repertoires in COVID-19. Repertoires were generated with immunoSEQ multiplex PCR, while TCRdb's copy carries only in-frame clones and drops some. In the table there are under 200,000 clones, roughly 81% of which are singletons. The specimen sequenced was peripheral blood. All receptors derive from a woman of 80 years or more with acute or convalescent COVID-19.

The chain combines TRBV30 with TRBJ2-7, with 8 bases matching TRBD1. The J segment lost 3 bases and the V segment lost 8 bases, leaving 6 bases of the junction unmatched. Per germline, CDR1 GTSNPN and CDR2 SVGIG (reference sequence). CDR3 length: 12 residues. The CDR3 nucleotides read TGTGCCGCAGGACAGGGAAGCTACGAGCAGTACTTC. Translated, it gives CAAGQGSYEQYF. Drawing the rest from reference TRBV30 and TRBJ2-7, the complete variable domain is SQTIHQWPATLVQPVGSPLSLECTVEGTSNPNLYWYRQAAGRGLQLLFYSVGIGQISSEVPQNLSASRPQDRQFILSSKKLLLSDSGFYLCAAGQGSYEQYFGPGTRLTVT.

The chain employs TRBV28 and TRBJ2-3; TRBD2 matches at 9 bases. The CDR3 covers 17 residues. Germline values: CDR1 MDHEN, CDR2 SYDVKM. The J segment lost 0 bases and the V segment lost 5 bases, leaving 9 bases of the junction unmatched. The CDR3 bases are TGTGCCAGCAGTCCCTACTTAGCGGGAGCTAGCACAGATACGCAGTATTTT. Its protein product is CASSPYLAGASTDTQYF.

The CDR3 reads CASSKGTGPGSQPQHF. In DNA form, the CDR3 reads TGTGCCAGTAGTAAGGGAACAGGGCCGGGGAGTCAGCCCCAGCATTTT. The chain combines TRBV19 with TRBJ1-5, with a possible D match to TRBD1 (6 bases). Germline V gene sequence: CDR1 LNHDA, CDR2 SQIVND (reference sequence). V was cut by 4 bases and J by 6 bases, with 19 bases left in between. The CDR3 runs 16 residues.

The chain employs TRBV24-1 and TRBJ2-3; maybe TRBD2 (6 bases). V lost 5 bases and J lost 4, with 21 bases in between. The CDR3 extends over 17 amino acids. Germline CDR1 reads KGHDR; CDR2 reads SFDVKD. The CDR3 DNA sequence: TGTGCCACCAGTGCCACCACCGGGACTGGGGCCGCAGATACGCAGTATTTT. It yields the protein CATSATTGTGAADTQYF.

The J gene is TRBJ1-2, the V gene TRBV10-2; TRBD1 aligns across 7 bases. Trimming cost V 4 bases and J 3 bases; bases outside gene matches: 17. Per the germline V gene, CDR1 is WSHSY and CDR2 is SAAADI. CDR3 length equals 18 residues. This chain's CDR3 is CASSGTGLESRDHYGYTF. CDR3 in DNA: TGCGCCAGCAGTGGGACAGGACTGGAATCGAGAGATCACTATGGCTACACCTTC.

The CDR3 is CASSYGVAGAYNEQFF. DNA of the CDR3: TGTGCCAGCAGTTACGGGGTAGCGGGAGCCTACAATGAGCAGTTCTTC. This chain uses TRBV6-2 or TRBV6-3 with TRBJ2-1, with 9 bases matching TRBD2. Looked up from germline, CDR1 is MNHEY and CDR2 is SVGEGT. Unmatched junction bases numbered 4, after V lost 2 bases and J lost 2 bases. The CDR3 sequence is 16 residues long.

In its sample, this clone was seen once. The rearrangement links TRBV28 to TRBJ1-5; D is unresolved. V was shortened by 3 bases and J by 0 bases, with 21 bases between the two germline ends. From germline, CDR1 is MDHEN and CDR2 SYDVKM. The CDR3 is 19 amino acids. Here the CDR3 reads CASSFLPLSGAYSNQPQHF. The CDR3 DNA sequence: TGTGCCAGCAGTTTTCTTCCACTGAGCGGAGCCTATAGCAATCAGCCCCAGCATTTT. Complete variable domain (other parts from reference TRBV28 and TRBJ1-5): DVKVTQSSRYLVKRTGEKVFLECVQDMDHENMFWYRQDPGLGLRLIYFSYDVKMKEKGDIPEGYSVSREKKERFSLILESASTNQTSMYLCASSFLPLSGAYSNQPQHFGDGTRLSIL.

V is TRBV6-5 and J is TRBJ1-3, with D unclear. Germline loops: CDR1 MNHEY, CDR2 SVGAGI. Trimming stripped 5 bases from V and 7 bases from J, with 15 bases between. CDR3 length: 14 residues. CDR3 coding DNA: TGTGCCAGCAGTCAGACATCCAAGTTTAACACCATATATTTT. Protein: CASSQTSKFNTIYF.

The chain joins TRBV2 to TRBJ2-1; D remains unclear. Germline values: CDR1 SNHLY, CDR2 FYNNEI. V lost 4 bases and J lost 0, with 13 bases in between. The CDR3 sequence is 16 residues long. CDR3 DNA sequence: TGTGCCAGCAGTGGGGCATCTGCTGACTCCTACAATGAGCAGTTCTTC. The encoded protein is CASSGASADSYNEQFF.

The chain employs TRBV2 and TRBJ2-7; D may be TRBD2 (5 bases). The CDR3 has 15 amino acids. Germline V gene sequence: CDR1 SNHLY, CDR2 FYNNEI. With 7 bases removed from V and 4 bases from J, the gap between germline ends came to 20 bases. The CDR3 is CASKVGGSDLYEQYF. The DNA for the CDR3 is TGTGCCAGCAAAGTGGGTGGGAGTGATCTTTACGAGCAGTACTTC.

The chain recombines TRBV28 with TRBJ1-5; D is possibly TRBD1 (5 bases). V was clipped by 9 bases and J by 6 bases, with 12 bases between them. There are 12 residues in the CDR3. The germline V gene has CDR1 MDHEN and CDR2 SYDVKM. The CDR3 sequence: CASLDSAQPQHF. The CDR3 nucleotides read TGTGCCAGTCTCGACAGTGCTCAGCCCCAGCATTTT.

The gene calls are TRBV5-8 and TRBJ1-5, with D tentatively TRBD1 (5 bases). The germline V gene has CDR1 SGHTS and CDR2 YDEGEE. The CDR3 consists of 15 residues. V lost 2 bases, J lost 0 bases, and 9 bases lay in between. For the CDR3, the DNA is TGTGCCAGCAGCTTCGGACAAAATAGCAATCAGCCCCAGCATTTT. It yields the protein CASSFGQNSNQPQHF. The complete variable domain, with remaining parts taken from reference TRBV5-8 and TRBJ1-5, reads EAGVTQSPTHLIKTRGQQATLRCSPISGHTSVYWYQQALGLGLQFLLWYDEGEERNRGNFPPRFSGRQFPNYSSELNVNALELEDSALYLCASSFGQNSNQPQHFGDGTRLSIL.

This clone appeared a few times. This sequence joins TRBV7-9 and TRBJ1-6; tentatively, D is TRBD1 (5 bases). Germline V gene lookup returns CDR1 SEHNR and CDR2 FQNEAQ (reference sequence). Trimming cost V 5 bases and J 9 bases, with 20 bases left between them. The CDR3 consists of 16 residues. CDR3 amino acids: CASSEPGAQGISPLHF. CDR3 DNA sequence: TGTGCCAGCAGCGAGCCTGGGGCGCAGGGTATTTCACCCCTCCACTTT.

On this clone itself: Other DNA variants within this sample encode the same CDR3. The CDR3 region has the DNA TGTGCCAGCAGCTTGGGACTAGCGGGCTACAATGAGCAGTTCTTC. Translation gives CASSLGLAGYNEQFF. The J gene is TRBJ2-1, the V gene TRBV5-8; TRBD2 matches at 10 bases. The CDR3 spans 15 residues. The J segment lost 3 bases and the V segment lost 0 bases, leaving 0 bases of the junction unmatched. Germline CDR1 and CDR2: SGHTS and YDEGEE.

V and J are TRBV5-1 and TRBJ1-1; D possibly corresponds to TRBD1 (6 bases). The CDR3 consists of 17 residues. With 3 bases removed from V and 4 bases from J, the gap between germline ends came to 22 bases. Germline V gives CDR1 SGHRS, CDR2 YFSETQ. The DNA of the CDR3 is TGCGCCAGCAGCTCCCCCCTAGGGGGGGGGTCCGGCACTGAAGCTTTCTTT. It encodes CASSSPLGGGSGTEAFF.

Note on this clone: The identical CDR3 is also encoded by other nucleotide sequences in the sample. The V gene is TRBV2, the J gene TRBJ1-4; 8 nucleotides align to TRBD1. CDR1 and CDR2 (germline): SNHLY, FYNNEI. The trim removed 4 bases at V and 8 bases at J, leaving 6 bases unmatched. This CDR3 contains 14 residues. This CDR3 reads CASSGQGLGEKLFF. CDR3 nucleotides: TGTGCCAGCAGTGGACAGGGGCTTGGCGAAAAACTGTTTTTT.

The V call is TRBV6-5, the J call TRBJ2-7; possible D gene TRBD1, 6 bases. Germline CDR1 and CDR2: MNHEY and SVGAGI. This CDR3 region has 13 residues. The V end lost 5 bases, the J end lost 2 bases, and 10 bases lay between the germline ends. CDR3 loop: CASSRTAAYEQYF. Written as DNA, the CDR3 is TGTGCCAGCAGTAGGACAGCCGCCTACGAGCAGTACTTC.

This rearrangement joins TRBV6-5 to TRBJ2-2; D unresolved. This CDR3 has 12 residues. The V gene's germline CDR1 is MNHEY and CDR2 SVGAGI. Trimming stripped 6 bases from V and 5 bases from J, with 7 bases between. The CDR3 coding sequence is TGTGCCAGCAGACTGATAACCGGGGAGCTGTTTTTT. Translated: CASRLITGELFF.

The chain links TRBV7-6 to TRBJ1-1, with TRBD1 matching over 7 bases. This CDR3 contains 18 residues. Germline lookup yields CDR1 SGHVS and CDR2 FNYEAQ. The J segment lost 0 bases and the V segment lost 2 bases, leaving 12 bases of the junction unmatched. In nucleotides, the CDR3 is TGTGCCAGCAGCTTACACAGGGGTCCCAGGATCGTGAACACTGAAGCTTTCTTT. Translated, it gives CASSLHRGPRIVNTEAFF.

The chain recombines TRBV28 with TRBJ2-3, with 10 bases identical to TRBD2. The J segment lost 3 bases and the V segment lost 6 bases, leaving 9 bases of the junction unmatched. Germline values: CDR1 MDHEN, CDR2 SYDVKM. The CDR3 contains 16 residues. CDR3 bases: TGTGCCAGCAGGCCTAGCGGGAGAACGAAGACAGATACGCAGTATTTT. Amino acid sequence: CASRPSGRTKTDTQYF.